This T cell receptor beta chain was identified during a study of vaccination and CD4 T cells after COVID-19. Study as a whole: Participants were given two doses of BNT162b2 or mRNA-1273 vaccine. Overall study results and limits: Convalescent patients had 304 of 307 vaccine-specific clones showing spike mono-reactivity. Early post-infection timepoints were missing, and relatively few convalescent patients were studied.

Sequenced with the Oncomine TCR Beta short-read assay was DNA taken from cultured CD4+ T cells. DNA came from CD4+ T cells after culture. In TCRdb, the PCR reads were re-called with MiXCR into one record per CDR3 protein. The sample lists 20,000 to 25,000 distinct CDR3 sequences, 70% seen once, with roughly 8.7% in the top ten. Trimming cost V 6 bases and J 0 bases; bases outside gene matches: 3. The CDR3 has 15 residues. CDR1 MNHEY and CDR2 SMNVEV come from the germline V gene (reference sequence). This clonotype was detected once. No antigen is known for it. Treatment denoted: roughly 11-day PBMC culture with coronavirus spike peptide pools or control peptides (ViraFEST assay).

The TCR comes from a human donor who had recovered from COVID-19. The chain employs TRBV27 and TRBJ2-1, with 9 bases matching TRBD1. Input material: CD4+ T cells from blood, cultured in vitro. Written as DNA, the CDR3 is TGTGCCAGCAGGGGGACAGGGTCCTCCTACAATGAGCAGTTCTTC. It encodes CASRGTGSSYNEQFF.